This T cell receptor (beta chain) was profiled in a study of blood T cells in healthy people across ages. Notes on the study in general: Older age went with lower TCR beta diversity per million T cells, in a roughly linear way. Unsorted PBMCs prevented conclusive naive versus antigen-experienced comparison. When one million T cells were used, diversity estimates were thought to be underestimates.

The CDR3 runs 13 residues. The germline CDR1 and CDR2 sequences are SGHTA and FQGNSA. Trimming removed 3 bases from V and 3 bases from J, with 6 bases in between. This clonotype turned up a few times. Its antigen is not known. A J-beta primer mix and a sample-barcoded 5' primer were used in a second PCR of roughly 6 to 11 cycles. TCRdb redid the calling of the 5' RACE reads with MiXCR, one entry per CDR3 protein. This table holds some 1,500,000 distinct CDR3 sequences, roughly two fifths found once. The receptor was derived from a woman between 18 and 29 years old in good health. Sequencing input: blood. The chain has TRBV7-2 and TRBJ2-4; D ambiguous. CDR3 loop: CASSFSGKNIQYF. CDR3 nucleotide sequence: TGTGCCAGCAGCTTCTCGGGCAAAAACATTCAGTACTTC. The full variable domain, its missing parts supplied by reference TRBV7-2 and TRBJ2-4, is GAGVSQSPSNKVTEKGKDVELRCDPISGHTALYWYRQSLGQGLEFLIYFQGNSAPDKSGLPSDRFSAERTGGSVSTLTIQRTQQEDSAVYLCASSFSGKNIQYFGAGTRLSVL.